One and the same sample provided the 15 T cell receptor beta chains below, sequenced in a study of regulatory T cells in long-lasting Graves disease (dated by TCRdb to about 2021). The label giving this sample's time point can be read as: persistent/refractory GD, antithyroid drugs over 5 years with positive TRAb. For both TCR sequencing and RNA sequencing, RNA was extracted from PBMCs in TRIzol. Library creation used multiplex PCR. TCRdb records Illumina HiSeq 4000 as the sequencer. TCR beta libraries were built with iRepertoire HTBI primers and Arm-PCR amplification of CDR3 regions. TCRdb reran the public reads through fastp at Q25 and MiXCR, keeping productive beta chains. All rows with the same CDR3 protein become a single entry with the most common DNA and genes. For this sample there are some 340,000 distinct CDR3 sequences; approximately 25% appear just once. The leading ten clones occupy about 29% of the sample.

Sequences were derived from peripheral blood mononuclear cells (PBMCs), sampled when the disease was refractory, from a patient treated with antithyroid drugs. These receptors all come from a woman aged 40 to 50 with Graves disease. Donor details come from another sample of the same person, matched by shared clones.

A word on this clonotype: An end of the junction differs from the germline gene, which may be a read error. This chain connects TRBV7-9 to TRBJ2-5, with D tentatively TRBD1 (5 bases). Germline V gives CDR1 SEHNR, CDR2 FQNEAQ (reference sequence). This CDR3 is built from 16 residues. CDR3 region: CASRLGRGVQAETQYF. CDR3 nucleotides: TGTGCCAGCAGGTTAGGTAGGGGCGTGCAGGCGGAGACCCAGTACTTC.

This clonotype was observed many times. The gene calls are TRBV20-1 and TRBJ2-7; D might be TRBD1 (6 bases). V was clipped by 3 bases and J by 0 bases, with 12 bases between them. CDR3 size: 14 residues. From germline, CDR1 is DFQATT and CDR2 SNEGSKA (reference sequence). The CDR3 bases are TGCAGTGCTAGGGACAGCCCACCCTCCTACGAGCAGTACTTC. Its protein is CSARDSPPSYEQYF.

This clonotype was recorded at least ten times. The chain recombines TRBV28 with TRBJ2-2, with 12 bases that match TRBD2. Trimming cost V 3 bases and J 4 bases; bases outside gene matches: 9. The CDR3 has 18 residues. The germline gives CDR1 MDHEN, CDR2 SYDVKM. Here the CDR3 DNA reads TGTGCCAGCAGTTTCTCGGCTAGCGGGAGGGTGGTCACCGGGGAGCTGTTTTTT. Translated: CASSFSASGRVVTGELFF.

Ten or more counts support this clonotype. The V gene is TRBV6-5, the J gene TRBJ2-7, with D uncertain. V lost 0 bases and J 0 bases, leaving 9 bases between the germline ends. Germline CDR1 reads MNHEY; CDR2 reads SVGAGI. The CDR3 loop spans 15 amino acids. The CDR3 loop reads CASSYSRLGSYEQYF. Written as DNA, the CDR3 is TGTGCCAGCAGTTACTCTCGCTTGGGCTCCTACGAGCAGTACTTC.

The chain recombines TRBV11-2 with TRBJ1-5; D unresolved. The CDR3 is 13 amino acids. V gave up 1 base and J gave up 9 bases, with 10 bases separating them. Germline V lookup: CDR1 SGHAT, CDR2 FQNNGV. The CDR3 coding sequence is TGTGCCAGCAGCTTAGCCATCTATCGGCCCCAGCATTTT. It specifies CASSLAIYRPQHF.

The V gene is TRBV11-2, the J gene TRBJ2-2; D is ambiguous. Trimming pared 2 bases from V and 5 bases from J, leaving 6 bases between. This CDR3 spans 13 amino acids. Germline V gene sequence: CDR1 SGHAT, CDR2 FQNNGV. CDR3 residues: CASSLFETGELFF. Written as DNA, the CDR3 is TGTGCCAGCAGCTTATTCGAAACCGGGGAGCTGTTTTTT.

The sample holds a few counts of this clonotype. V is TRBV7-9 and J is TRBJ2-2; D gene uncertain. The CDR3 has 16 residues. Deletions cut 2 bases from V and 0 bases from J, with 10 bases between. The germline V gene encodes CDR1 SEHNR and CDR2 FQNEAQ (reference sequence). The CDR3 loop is CASSLIQKTNTGELFF. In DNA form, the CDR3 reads TGTGCCAGCAGCTTAATCCAGAAGACGAACACCGGGGAGCTGTTTTTT.

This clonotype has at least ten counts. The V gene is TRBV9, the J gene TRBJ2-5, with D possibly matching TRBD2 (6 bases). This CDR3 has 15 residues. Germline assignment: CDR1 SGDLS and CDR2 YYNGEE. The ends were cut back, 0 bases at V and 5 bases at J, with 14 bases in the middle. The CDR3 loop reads CASSVGGRIHETQYF. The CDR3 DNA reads TGTGCCAGCAGCGTAGGTGGGAGGATTCATGAGACCCAGTACTTC.

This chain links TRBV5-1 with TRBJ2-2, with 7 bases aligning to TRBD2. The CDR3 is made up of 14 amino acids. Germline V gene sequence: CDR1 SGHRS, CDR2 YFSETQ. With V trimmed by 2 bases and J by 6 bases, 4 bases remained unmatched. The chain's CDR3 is CASSFAGDSGELFF. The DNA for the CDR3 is TGCGCCAGCAGCTTTGCGGGGGATTCCGGGGAGCTGTTTTTT.

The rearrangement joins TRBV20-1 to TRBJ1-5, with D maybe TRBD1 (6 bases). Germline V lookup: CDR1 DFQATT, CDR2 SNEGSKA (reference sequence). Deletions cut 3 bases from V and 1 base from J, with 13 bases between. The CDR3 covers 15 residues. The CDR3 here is CSARRGEGSNQPQHF. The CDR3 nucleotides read TGCAGTGCTAGGAGGGGGGAGGGGAGCAATCAGCCCCAGCATTTT.

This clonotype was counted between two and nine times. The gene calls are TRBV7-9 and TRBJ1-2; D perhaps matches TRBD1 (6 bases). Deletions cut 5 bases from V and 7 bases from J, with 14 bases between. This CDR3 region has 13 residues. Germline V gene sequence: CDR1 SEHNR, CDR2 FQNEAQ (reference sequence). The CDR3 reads CASSAYREVGYTF. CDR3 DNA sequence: TGTGCCAGCAGCGCTTACAGGGAGGTTGGCTACACCTTC.

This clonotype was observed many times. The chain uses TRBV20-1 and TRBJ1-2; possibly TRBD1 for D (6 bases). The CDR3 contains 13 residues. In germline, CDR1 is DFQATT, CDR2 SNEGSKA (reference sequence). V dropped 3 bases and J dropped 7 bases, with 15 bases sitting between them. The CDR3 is CSASSDRTSGYTF. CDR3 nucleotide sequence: TGCAGTGCTAGCTCCGACAGGACCAGTGGCTACACCTTC.

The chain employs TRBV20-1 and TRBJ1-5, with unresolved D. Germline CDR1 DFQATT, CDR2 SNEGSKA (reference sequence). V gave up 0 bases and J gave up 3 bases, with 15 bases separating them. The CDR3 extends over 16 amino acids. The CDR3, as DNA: TGCAGTGCTAGAGATTACGGGCAACTCTCCAATCAGCCCCAGCATTTT. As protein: CSARDYGQLSNQPQHF.

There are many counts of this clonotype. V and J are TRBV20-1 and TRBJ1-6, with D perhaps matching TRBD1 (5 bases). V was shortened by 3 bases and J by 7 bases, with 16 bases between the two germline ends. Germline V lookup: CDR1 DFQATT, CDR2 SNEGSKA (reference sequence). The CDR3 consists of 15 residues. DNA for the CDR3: TGCAGTGCTAGGACAGCAGGGTTGGTAAATTCACCCCTCCACTTT. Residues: CSARTAGLVNSPLHF.

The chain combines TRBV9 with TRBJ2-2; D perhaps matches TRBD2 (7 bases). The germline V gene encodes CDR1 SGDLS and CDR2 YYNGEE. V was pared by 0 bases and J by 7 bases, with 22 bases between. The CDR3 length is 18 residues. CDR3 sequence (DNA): TGTGCCAGCAGCGTAGCTACGGTGTTCGGGGGGCCGGGCGGGGAGCTGTTTTTT. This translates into CASSVATVFGGPGGELFF.